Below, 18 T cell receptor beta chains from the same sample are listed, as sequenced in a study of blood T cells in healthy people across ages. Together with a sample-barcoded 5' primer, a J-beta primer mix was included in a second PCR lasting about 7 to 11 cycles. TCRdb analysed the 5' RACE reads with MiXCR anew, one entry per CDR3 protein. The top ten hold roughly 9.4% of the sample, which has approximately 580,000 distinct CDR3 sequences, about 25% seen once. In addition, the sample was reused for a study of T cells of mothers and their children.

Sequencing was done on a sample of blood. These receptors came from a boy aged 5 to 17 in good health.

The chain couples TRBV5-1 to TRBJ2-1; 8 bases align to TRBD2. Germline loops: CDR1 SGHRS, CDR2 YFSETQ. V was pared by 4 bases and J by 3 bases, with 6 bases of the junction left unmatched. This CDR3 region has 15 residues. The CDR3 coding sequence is TGCGCCAGCAGCAGGCTAGCGGGTAACTACAATGAGCAGTTCTTC. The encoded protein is CASSRLAGNYNEQFF.

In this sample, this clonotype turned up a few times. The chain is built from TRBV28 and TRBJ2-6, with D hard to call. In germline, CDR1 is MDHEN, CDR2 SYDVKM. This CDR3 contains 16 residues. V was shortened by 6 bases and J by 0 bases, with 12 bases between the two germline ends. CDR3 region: CASSSHRASGANVLTF. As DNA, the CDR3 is TGTGCCAGCAGCAGCCATAGGGCCTCTGGGGCCAACGTCCTGACTTTC.

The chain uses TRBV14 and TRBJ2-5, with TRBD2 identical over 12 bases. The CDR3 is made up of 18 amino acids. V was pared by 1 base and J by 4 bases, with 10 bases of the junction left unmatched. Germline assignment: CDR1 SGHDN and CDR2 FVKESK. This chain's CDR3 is CASSQGELAGGLRETQYF. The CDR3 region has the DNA TGTGCCAGCAGCCAAGGGGAACTAGCGGGGGGCCTCAGAGAGACCCAGTACTTC.

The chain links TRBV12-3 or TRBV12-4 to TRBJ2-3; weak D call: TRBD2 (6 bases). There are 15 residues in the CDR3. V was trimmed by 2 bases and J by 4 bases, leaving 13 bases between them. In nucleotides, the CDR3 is TGTGCCAGCAGTTTACGGAGATCTAGCGCAGATACGCAGTATTTT. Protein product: CASSLRRSSADTQYF.

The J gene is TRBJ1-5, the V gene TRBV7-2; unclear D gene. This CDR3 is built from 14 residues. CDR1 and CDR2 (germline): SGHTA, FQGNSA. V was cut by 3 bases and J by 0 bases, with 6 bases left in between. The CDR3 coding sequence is TGTGCCAGCAGCTTCCCAGGTAGCAATCAGCCCCAGCATTTT. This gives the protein CASSFPGSNQPQHF.

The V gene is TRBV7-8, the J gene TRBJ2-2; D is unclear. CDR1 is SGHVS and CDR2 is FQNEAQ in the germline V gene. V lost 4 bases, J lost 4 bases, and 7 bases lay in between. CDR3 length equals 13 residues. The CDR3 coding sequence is TGTGCCAGCAGCTCGAGCTCCACCGGGGAGCTGTTTTTT. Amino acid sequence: CASSSSSTGELFF.

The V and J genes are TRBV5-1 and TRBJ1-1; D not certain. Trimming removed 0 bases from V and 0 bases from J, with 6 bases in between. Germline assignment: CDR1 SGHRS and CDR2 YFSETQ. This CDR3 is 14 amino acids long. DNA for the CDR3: TGCGCCAGCAGCTTGGCGTGCTTGAACACTGAAGCTTTCTTT. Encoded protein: CASSLACLNTEAFF.

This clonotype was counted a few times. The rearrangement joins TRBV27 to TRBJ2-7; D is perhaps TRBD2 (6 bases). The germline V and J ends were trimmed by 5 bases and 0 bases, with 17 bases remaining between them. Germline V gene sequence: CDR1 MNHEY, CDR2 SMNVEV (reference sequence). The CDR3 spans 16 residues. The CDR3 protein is CASSPLADKSSYEQYF. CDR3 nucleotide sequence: TGTGCCAGCAGTCCCTTAGCGGACAAGAGCTCCTACGAGCAGTACTTC.

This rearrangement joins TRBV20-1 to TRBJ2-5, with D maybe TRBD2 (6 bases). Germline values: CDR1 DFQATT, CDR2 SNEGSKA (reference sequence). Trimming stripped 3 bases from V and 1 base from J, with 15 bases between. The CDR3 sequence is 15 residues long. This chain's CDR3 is CSASGLGEVQETQYF. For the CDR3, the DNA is TGCAGTGCTAGCGGATTAGGGGAGGTCCAAGAGACCCAGTACTTC.

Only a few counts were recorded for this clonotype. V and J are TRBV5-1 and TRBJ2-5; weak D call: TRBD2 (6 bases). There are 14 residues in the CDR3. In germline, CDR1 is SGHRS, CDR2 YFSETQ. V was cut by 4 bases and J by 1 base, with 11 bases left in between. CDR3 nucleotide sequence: TGCGCCAGCAGCGTAGGGACTTTCCAAGAGACCCAGTACTTC. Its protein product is CASSVGTFQETQYF.

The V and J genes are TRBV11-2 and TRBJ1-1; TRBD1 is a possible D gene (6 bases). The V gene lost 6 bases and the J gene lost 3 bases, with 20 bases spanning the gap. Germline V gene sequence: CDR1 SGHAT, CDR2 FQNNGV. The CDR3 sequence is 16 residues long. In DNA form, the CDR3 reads TGTGCCAGCAGGAAGAAGGGGGGGGAGGAGGACACTGAAGCTTTCTTT. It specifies CASRKKGGEEDTEAFF.

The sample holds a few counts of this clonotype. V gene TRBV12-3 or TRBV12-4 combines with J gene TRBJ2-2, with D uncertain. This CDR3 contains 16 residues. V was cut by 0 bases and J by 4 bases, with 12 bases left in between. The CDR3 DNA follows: TGTGCCAGCAGTTTAGCGCTCCCGAAGGCCACCGGGGAGCTGTTTTTT. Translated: CASSLALPKATGELFF.

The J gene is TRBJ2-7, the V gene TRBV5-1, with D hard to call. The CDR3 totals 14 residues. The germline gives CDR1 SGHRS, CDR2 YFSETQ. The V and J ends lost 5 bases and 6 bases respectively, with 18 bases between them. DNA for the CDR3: TGCGCCAGCAGTTACTTAGGCCCGGGCAGCGAGCAGTACTTC. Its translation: CASSYLGPGSEQYF.

CDR3 in DNA: TGTGCCAGCAGCGTTGCGGGGGTGAACACTGAAGCTTTCTTT. This sequence encodes CASSVAGVNTEAFF. The gene calls are TRBV9 and TRBJ1-1; perhaps TRBD1 as D (5 bases). V shed 2 bases and J shed 0 bases, with 8 bases lying between them. The V gene's germline CDR1 is SGDLS and CDR2 YYNGEE. The CDR3 contains 14 residues.

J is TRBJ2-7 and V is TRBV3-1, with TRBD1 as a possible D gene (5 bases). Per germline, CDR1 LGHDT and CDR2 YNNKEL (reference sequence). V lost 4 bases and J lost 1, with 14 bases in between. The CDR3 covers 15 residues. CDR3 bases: TGTGCCAGCAGCCGGGCCAGGGTAGGATCCTACGAGCAGTACTTC. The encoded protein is CASSRARVGSYEQYF.

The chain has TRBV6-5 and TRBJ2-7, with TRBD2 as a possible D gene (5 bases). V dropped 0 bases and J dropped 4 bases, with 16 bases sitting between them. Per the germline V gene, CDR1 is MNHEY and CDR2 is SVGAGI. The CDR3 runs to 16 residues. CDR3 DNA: TGTGCCAGCAGTTACTCGGGCGGGTTCTCCTCGTACGAGCAGTACTTC. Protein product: CASSYSGGFSSYEQYF.

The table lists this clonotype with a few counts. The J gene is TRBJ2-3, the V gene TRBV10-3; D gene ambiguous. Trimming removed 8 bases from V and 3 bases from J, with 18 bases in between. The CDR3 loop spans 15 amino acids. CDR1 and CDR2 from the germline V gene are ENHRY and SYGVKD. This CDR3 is CAIGVALDNTDTQYF. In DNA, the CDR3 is TGTGCCATCGGGGTCGCGCTAGACAATACAGATACGCAGTATTTT.

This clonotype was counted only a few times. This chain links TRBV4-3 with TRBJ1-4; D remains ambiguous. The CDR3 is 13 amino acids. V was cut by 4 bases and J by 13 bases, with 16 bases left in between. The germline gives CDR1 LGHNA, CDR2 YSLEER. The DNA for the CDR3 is TGCGCCAGCAGCCCCACCCTAAGGGTGGGACTGTTTTTT. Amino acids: CASSPTLRVGLFF.